Sequencing of this TCR beta chain was carried out in a study of cytomegalovirus exposure and HLA in healthy donors. General study findings and limits: Earlier findings revealed that most TCR beta V segments proved productive either about 87% or about 30% of the time. Some 150 TCR beta chains were listed as cytomegalovirus-associated. Analysis was carried out at a later point, and it linked a missense DCLRE1C variant to TCR beta V- and J-gene trimming.

On this clone: Its antigen is still unknown.

PCR employed 60 Vbeta and 13 Jbeta primers. Clones were read by immunoSEQ multiplex PCR, and TCRdb kept only the in-frame ones, dropping some. In the table there are about 190,000 clones, more than 80% of which are singletons. Germline V lookup: CDR1 MNHNY, CDR2 SVGAGI (reference sequence). V was pared by 6 bases and J by 2 bases, with 11 bases between. CDR3 length: 14 amino acids. This clonotype was sampled from a woman between 45 and 65 years old in good health and CMV-seropositive. What was sequenced was PBMCs. The V and J genes are TRBV6-6 and TRBJ1-3; D is unresolved. DNA of the CDR3: TGTGCCAGCAGCCGCGCGGGGACTGGAAACACCATATATTTT. Protein sequence: CASSRAGTGNTIYF.